Below, 17 T cell receptor beta chains from the same sample are listed, as sequenced in a study of blood T cell repertoires in COVID-19. Sequenced by immunoSEQ multiplex PCR; TCRdb stores in-frame clones only, minus some. The data show roughly 150,000 clones, with about four fifths seen just once and about 15% held by the top ten. Sequenced input: peripheral blood. Source of these receptors: a woman of 80 years or more with acute or convalescent COVID-19.

The chain is built from TRBV28 and TRBJ1-1; 8 bases are a match to TRBD1. In germline, CDR1 is MDHEN, CDR2 SYDVKM. Germline trimming cut 4 bases from V and 5 bases from J; bases unmatched to any gene: 3. The CDR3 is made up of 13 amino acids. CDR3: CASSWTGRTEAFF. The CDR3 bases are TGTGCCAGCAGTTGGACAGGGAGGACTGAAGCTTTCTTT.

This clone appeared once. The chain is built from TRBV3-1 (or the pseudogene TRBV3-2) and TRBJ1-1; D perhaps matches TRBD1 (6 bases). The germline V and J ends were trimmed by 3 bases and 5 bases, with 19 bases remaining between them. This CDR3 region has 16 residues. CDR1 is LGHDT, CDR2 YNNKEL, per germline (reference sequence). The DNA for the CDR3 is TGTGCCAGCAGCCACAGAACTACAGGGTTCGGTACTGAAGCTTTCTTT. It is translated as CASSHRTTGFGTEAFF.

CDR3 amino acids: CASSFSSGGETQYF. CDR3 in DNA: TGTGCCAGCAGCTTTTCTAGCGGTGGGGAGACCCAGTACTTC. The genes are TRBV11-2 and TRBJ2-5, with 7 bases matching TRBD2. The CDR3 length is 14 residues. Germline assignment: CDR1 SGHAT and CDR2 FQNNGV. The junction had 6 bases not matched to a gene; V was cut back by 3 bases and J by 5 bases.

The rearrangement links TRBV6-4 to TRBJ2-7; TRBD2 matches 7 bases. The V gene end was trimmed by 7 bases and the J gene end by 5 bases; junction bases not matched to a gene: 5. The CDR3 length is 12 residues. Germline V gene lookup returns CDR1 MRHNA and CDR2 SNTAGT. The CDR3 loop is CASNGGVDEQYF. The CDR3 coding sequence is TGTGCCAGCAATGGGGGGGTGGACGAGCAGTACTTC.

The rearrangement joins TRBV6-5 to TRBJ2-4; a weak D match, TRBD2 (7 bases). The V gene lost 2 bases and the J gene lost 3 bases, with 14 bases spanning the gap. The CDR3 runs to 16 residues. From germline, CDR1 is MNHEY and CDR2 SVGAGI. The DNA for the CDR3 is TGTGCCAGCAGTTACGGGGGGGCGGACGGCAAAAACATTCAGTACTTC. It is translated as CASSYGGADGKNIQYF.

J is TRBJ1-5 and V is TRBV6-5; 9 positions agree with TRBD1. J lost 2 bases, V lost 5 bases, and 4 bases had no gene match. Germline-derived CDR1 and CDR2 are MNHEY and SVGAGI. The CDR3 extends over 15 amino acids. This CDR3 reads CASSTGDRGNQPQHF. As DNA, the CDR3 is TGTGCCAGCAGTACGGGGGACAGGGGCAATCAGCCCCAGCATTTT.

The chain joins TRBV19 to TRBJ1-1; no definite D call. The CDR3 consists of 17 residues. Germline CDR1 reads LNHDA; CDR2 reads SQIVND (reference sequence). Trimming stripped 0 bases from V and 6 bases from J, with 20 bases between. The CDR3 DNA follows: TGTGCCAGTAGTATAGAGGGAGGCTTGACTTCTACCTCTGAAGCTTTCTTT. Translated, it gives CASSIEGGLTSTSEAFF.

The chain links TRBV5-1 to TRBJ2-2; 10 bases match TRBD2. Germline V lookup: CDR1 SGHRS, CDR2 YFSETQ. V gave up 1 base and J gave up 7 bases; unmatched junction bases: 7. The CDR3 loop spans 16 amino acids. CDR3 sequence (DNA): TGCGCCAGCAGCTTGCGATCCGGGACTAGCGACGGGGAGCTGTTTTTT. Its protein product is CASSLRSGTSDGELFF. The full variable domain, its missing parts supplied by reference TRBV5-1 and TRBJ2-2, is KAGVTQTPRYLIKTRGQQVTLSCSPISGHRSVSWYQQTPGQGLQFLFEYFSETQRNKGNFPGRFSGRQFSNSRSEMNVSTLELGDSALYLCASSLRSGTSDGELFFGEGSRLTVL.

The V gene is TRBV2, the J gene TRBJ1-1; TRBD1 agrees at 7 bases. The CDR3 contains 14 residues. In germline, CDR1 is SNHLY, CDR2 FYNNEI. V was pared by 6 bases and J by 0 bases, with 4 bases of the junction left unmatched. The CDR3 DNA is TGTGCCAGCAGGGGGACAGTTATGAACACTGAAGCTTTCTTT. Translation gives CASRGTVMNTEAFF.

The chain has TRBV6-4 and TRBJ2-2, with 7 bases fitting TRBD1. Germline-derived CDR1 and CDR2 are MRHNA and SNTAGT. This CDR3 has 13 amino acids. Losses at the gene ends were 4 bases for V and 7 bases for J; bases not matched to a gene: 3. The chain's CDR3 is CASSATGIGELFF. DNA for the CDR3: TGTGCCAGCAGTGCGACAGGGATCGGGGAGCTGTTTTTT.

This clone has only a few counts. V usage is TRBV5-6 and J usage is TRBJ2-7; D possibly corresponds to TRBD1 (5 bases). There are 13 residues in the CDR3. Germline V CDR1 and CDR2: SGHDT, YYEEEE. Trimming removed 0 bases from V and 5 bases from J, with 9 bases in between. CDR3 DNA sequence: TGTGCCAGCAGCTTGGGCAGGGCCCACGAGCAGTACTTC. It specifies CASSLGRAHEQYF. Full variable domain (remainder filled in from reference TRBV5-6 and TRBJ2-7): DAGVTQSPTHLIKTRGQQVTLRCSPKSGHDTVSWYQQALGQGPQFIFQYYEEEERQRGNFPDRFSGHQFPNYSSELNVNALLLGDSALYLCASSLGRAHEQYFGPGTRLTVT.

The V call is TRBV27, the J call TRBJ1-5; D remains unclear. Germline lookup yields CDR1 MNHEY and CDR2 SMNVEV (reference sequence). This CDR3 comprises 14 residues. The ends were cut back, 5 bases at V and 0 bases at J, with 8 bases in the middle. The CDR3 DNA follows: TGTGCCAGCAGTCCCACTTATAGCAATCAGCCCCAGCATTTT. Its protein is CASSPTYSNQPQHF.

V is TRBV4-1 and J is TRBJ2-2; 9 bases agree with TRBD1. Germline V CDR1 and CDR2: MGHRA, YSYEKL. The CDR3 contains 16 residues. Germline trimming cut 4 bases from V and 9 bases from J; bases unmatched to any gene: 12. CDR3 loop: CASSLTGGRGPRELFF. For the CDR3, the DNA is TGCGCCAGCAGCCTAACAGGGGGCAGAGGGCCCCGGGAGCTGTTTTTT.

J is TRBJ2-3 and V is TRBV18; D is undetermined. The V and J ends lost 3 bases and 5 bases respectively, with 18 bases between them. CDR1 is KGHSH and CDR2 is LQKENI in the germline V gene. The CDR3 runs 16 residues. In DNA, the CDR3 is TGTGCCAGCTCACCGCTAGAGGTTGTGTCGGTAGATACGCAGTATTTT. Translation gives CASSPLEVVSVDTQYF.

This sequence joins TRBV3-1 (or the pseudogene TRBV3-2) and TRBJ2-7; 10 bases are a match to TRBD2. The germline CDR1 and CDR2 sequences are LGHDT and YNNKEL (reference sequence). V lost 3 bases, J lost 6 bases, and 11 bases stayed unmatched. The CDR3 runs 16 residues. DNA for the CDR3: TGTGCCAGCAGCCAGTTCCTAGCGGGAGTCGGAGTCGAGCAGTACTTC. Translated: CASSQFLAGVGVEQYF.

The chain carries TRBV20-1 and TRBJ2-1; no clear D gene. Germline V gene lookup returns CDR1 DFQATT and CDR2 SNEGSKA (reference sequence). V dropped 5 bases and J dropped 8 bases, with 7 bases sitting between them. The CDR3 is 10 amino acids. The CDR3 loop reads CSALEYEQFF. CDR3 in DNA: TGCAGTGCTTTGGAGTATGAGCAGTTCTTC.

Remarks on this clone: In the same sample, other DNA sequences code for this CDR3. The chain carries TRBV11-1 and TRBJ2-2, with D perhaps matching TRBD2 (6 bases). There are 13 residues in the CDR3. Trimming removed 3 bases at V and 5 bases at J, with 7 bases between. Germline V gene data show CDR1 as SGHAT and CDR2 as FQDESV (reference sequence). The CDR3, as DNA: TGTGCCAGCAGCTTCGGGGGAACCGGGGAGCTGTTTTTT. Its translation: CASSFGGTGELFF.